This T cell receptor (beta chain) came from a study of blood T cell repertoires in COVID-19. On the study more broadly: The samples span acute and convalescent COVID-19 from the United States, Italy and Spain.

Germline-derived CDR1 and CDR2 are SQVTM and ANQGSEA. V was clipped by 5 bases and J by 4 bases; unmatched bases: 17. The CDR3 consists of 17 residues. In the authors' methods: Reference gene primer amplification gave estimated nucleated cell counts. TCRdb's table, derived via immunoSEQ multiplex PCR, lists solely in-frame clones and lacks some. Clone size and the V and J calls come from that table; the DNA yielded D and trimming. Among some 96,000 clones listed, approximately 86% were seen once. The clonotype originates from a man older than 75 with acute or convalescent COVID-19. The rearrangement joins TRBV29-1 to TRBJ2-1, with 7 positions matching TRBD2. Material for sequencing was peripheral blood. The CDR3 sequence is CSVLGGSASGFYNEQFF. The CDR3, as DNA: TGCAGCGTTCTGGGAGGGAGCGCTAGCGGCTTTTACAATGAGCAGTTCTTC.